The 11 T cell receptor beta chains presented below share a single source sample, sequenced in a study of monozygotic twins with inflammatory bowel disease. TCRdb reprocessed the 5' RACE reads and keeps a single row for each CDR3 protein, giving no DNA. The table for this sample gives hundreds of thousands of distinct CDR3 sequences. The sequencing input was blood. Source of these receptors: a human donor with ulcerative colitis or Crohn's disease, or a healthy co-twin of an affected twin (not recorded which).

The chain recombines TRBV29-1 with TRBJ1-1; TCRdb's D call of TRBD1 is untestable without DNA. The CDR3 contains 13 residues. Germline-derived CDR1 and CDR2 are SQVTM and ANQGSEA. CDR3: CSVQGSMNTEAFF. The full variable domain, completed using reference TRBV29-1 and TRBJ1-1, is SAVISQKPSRDICQRGTSLTIQCQVDSQVTMMFWYRQQPGQSLTLIATANQGSEATYESGFVIDKFPISRPNLTFSTLTVSNMSPEDSSIYLCSVQGSMNTEAFFGQGTRLTVV.

This chain's CDR3 is CASSMRSEGFYGYTF. The chain combines TRBV19 with TRBJ1-2; the TRBD1 assignment by TCRdb is unverifiable without DNA. Germline loops: CDR1 LNHDA, CDR2 SQIVND (reference sequence). This CDR3 is built from 15 residues.

V and J are TRBV10-3 and TRBJ1-2. The CDR3 has 12 residues. From germline, CDR1 is ENHRY and CDR2 SYGVKD. CDR3 in amino acids: CAISFANYGYTF.

The chain combines TRBV7-2 with TRBJ2-2; the D call from TCRdb, TRBD2, cannot be confirmed without DNA. The CDR3 loop spans 15 amino acids. Germline CDR1 SGHTA, CDR2 FQGNSA. Here the CDR3 reads CASSLVKGDTGELFF.

V usage is TRBV25-1 and J usage is TRBJ1-1; there is no DNA to check the TCRdb D call of TRBD1. The CDR3 length is 13 residues. Germline-derived CDR1 and CDR2 are MGHDK and SYGVNS. This chain's CDR3 is CASSTPGGTEAFF.

The chain is built from TRBV5-1 and TRBJ2-7; the TCRdb call, TRBD2, lacks DNA for checking. CDR1 SGHRS and CDR2 YFSETQ come from the germline V gene. This CDR3 spans 18 amino acids. The CDR3 reads CASSFRGGAGTSSYEQYF.

The chain employs TRBV9 and TRBJ2-1; TCRdb picks TRBD1, but there is no DNA to check that call. The CDR3 contains 13 residues. Germline V CDR1 and CDR2: SGDLS, YYNGEE. This chain's CDR3 is CASSGQAQGEQFF.

The chain recombines TRBV9 with TRBJ2-5. CDR3 length: 16 amino acids. Germline CDR1 reads SGDLS; CDR2 reads YYNGEE. This chain's CDR3 is CASSVATGGSQETQYF.

The chain has TRBV7-3 and TRBJ2-1; TCRdb's D call of TRBD2 is untestable without DNA. The CDR3 runs 13 residues. Germline CDR1 is SGHTA and CDR2 is FQGTGA. CDR3 in amino acids: CASSLGSWSEQFF.

The gene calls are TRBV20-1 and TRBJ1-4; the D call of TRBD1 rests on TCRdb alone, since no DNA is present to check it. The CDR3 has 16 amino acids. Germline assignment: CDR1 DFQATT and CDR2 SNEGSKA (reference sequence). CDR3: CSAAPYTGRANEKLFF.

The chain couples TRBV11-2 to TRBJ2-2; TCRdb designates TRBD1, a call that cannot be tested without DNA. The length of the CDR3 is 18 residues. Per the germline V gene, CDR1 is SGHAT and CDR2 is FQNNGV. The CDR3 sequence: CASSLDLLGQGAAGELFF.